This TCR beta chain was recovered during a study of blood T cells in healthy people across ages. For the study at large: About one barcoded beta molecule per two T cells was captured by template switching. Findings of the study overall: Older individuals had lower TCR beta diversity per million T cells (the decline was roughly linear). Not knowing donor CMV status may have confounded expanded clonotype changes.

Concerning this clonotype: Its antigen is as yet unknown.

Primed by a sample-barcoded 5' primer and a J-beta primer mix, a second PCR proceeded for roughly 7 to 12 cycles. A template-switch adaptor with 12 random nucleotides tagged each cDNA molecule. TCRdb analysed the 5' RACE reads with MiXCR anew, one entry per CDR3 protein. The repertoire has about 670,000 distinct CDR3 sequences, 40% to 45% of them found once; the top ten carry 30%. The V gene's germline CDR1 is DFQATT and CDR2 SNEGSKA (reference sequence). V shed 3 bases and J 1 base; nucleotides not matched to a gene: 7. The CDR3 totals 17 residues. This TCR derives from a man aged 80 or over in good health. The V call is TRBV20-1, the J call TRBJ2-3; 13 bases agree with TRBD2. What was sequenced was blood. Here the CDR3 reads CSASGLAGARGTDTQYF. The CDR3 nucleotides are TGCAGTGCTAGTGGACTAGCGGGAGCACGAGGCACAGATACGCAGTATTTT.